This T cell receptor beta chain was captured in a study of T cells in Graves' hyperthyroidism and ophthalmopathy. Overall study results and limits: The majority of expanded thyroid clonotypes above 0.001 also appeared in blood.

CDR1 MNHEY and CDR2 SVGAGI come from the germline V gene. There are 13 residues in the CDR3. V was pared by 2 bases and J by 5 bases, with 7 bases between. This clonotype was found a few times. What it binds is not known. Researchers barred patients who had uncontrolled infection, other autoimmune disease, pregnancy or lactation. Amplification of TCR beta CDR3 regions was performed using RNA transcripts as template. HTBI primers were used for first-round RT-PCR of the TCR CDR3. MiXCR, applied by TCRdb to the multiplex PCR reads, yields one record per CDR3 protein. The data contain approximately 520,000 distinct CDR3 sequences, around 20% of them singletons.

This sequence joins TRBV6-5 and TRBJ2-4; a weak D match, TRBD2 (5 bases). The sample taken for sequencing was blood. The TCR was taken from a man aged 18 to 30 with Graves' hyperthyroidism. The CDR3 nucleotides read TGTGCCAGCAGTTACGGAGGCGAAAACATTCAGTACTTC. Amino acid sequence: CASSYGGENIQYF.